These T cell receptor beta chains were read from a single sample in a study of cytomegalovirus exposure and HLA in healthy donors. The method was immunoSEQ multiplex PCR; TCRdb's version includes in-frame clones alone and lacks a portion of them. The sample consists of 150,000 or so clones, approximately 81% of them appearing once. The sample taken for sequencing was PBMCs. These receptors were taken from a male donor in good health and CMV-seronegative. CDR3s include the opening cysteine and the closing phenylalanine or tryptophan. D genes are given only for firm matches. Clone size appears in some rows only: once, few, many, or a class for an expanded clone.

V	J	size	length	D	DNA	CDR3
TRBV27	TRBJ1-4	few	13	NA	TGTGCCAGCAGCTTAAGCGGCAGTGAAAAACTGTTTTTT	CASSLSGSEKLFF
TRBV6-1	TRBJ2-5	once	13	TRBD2	TGTGCCAGCCTGGGACTAGTGAAAGAGACCCAGTACTTC	CASLGLVKETQYF
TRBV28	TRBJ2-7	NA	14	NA	TGTGCCAGCAGTTCTCCAGGACAACCCTACGAGCAGTACTTC	CASSSPGQPYEQYF
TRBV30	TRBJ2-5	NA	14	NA	TGTGCCTGGGGCCTATTCGGGAGCTTAGAGACCCAGTACTTC	CAWGLFGSLETQYF
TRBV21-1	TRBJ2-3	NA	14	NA	TGTGCCAGCAGCAAAGACAGGTTGGCAGATACGCAGTATTTT	CASSKDRLADTQYF
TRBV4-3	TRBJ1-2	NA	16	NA	TGCGCCAGCAGCCAAGCCTCGGCAGGCTCTAACTATGGCTACACCTTC	CASSQASAGSNYGYTF
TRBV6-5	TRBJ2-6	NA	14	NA	TGTGCCAGCAGTTCCAACTCTGGGGCCAACGTCCTGACTTTC	CASSSNSGANVLTF
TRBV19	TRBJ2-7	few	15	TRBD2	TGTGCCAGTAGTATAACACTAGCGGGAGCCTACGAGCAGTACTTC	CASSITLAGAYEQYF
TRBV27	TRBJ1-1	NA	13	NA	TGTGCCAGCAGTTTATCCCCAGGACAGGAAGCTTTCTTT	CASSLSPGQEAFF
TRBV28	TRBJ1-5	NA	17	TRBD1	TGTGCCAGCAGTTTATTCCCCCAACAGGGGAGCAATCAGCCCCAGCATTTT	CASSLFPQQGSNQPQHF
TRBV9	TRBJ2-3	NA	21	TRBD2	TGTGCCAGCAGCGTAGCCGGGGGCTTAGGACTAGCGGAGACTAGCACAGATACGCAGTATTTT	CASSVAGGLGLAETSTDTQYF
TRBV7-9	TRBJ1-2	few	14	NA	TGTGCCAGCAGCGTGACAGGACGTAGCTATGGCTACACCTTC	CASSVTGRSYGYTF
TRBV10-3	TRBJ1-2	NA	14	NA	TGTGCCATCAGTGAGTCCGAGGATCGGGGGGGCTACACCTTC	CAISESEDRGGYTF
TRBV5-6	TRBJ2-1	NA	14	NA	TGTGCCAGCAGCTTGGCACTGAGGAACAATGAGCAGTTCTTC	CASSLALRNNEQFF
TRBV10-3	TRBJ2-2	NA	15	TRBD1	TGTGCCATCAGTGAGGGACAGGGGGAGACCGGGGAGCTGTTTTTT	CAISEGQGETGELFF
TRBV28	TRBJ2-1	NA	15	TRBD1	TGTGCCAGCAGATCCCCGGGGACAGGGGCAGGTGAGCAGTTCTTC	CASRSPGTGAGEQFF
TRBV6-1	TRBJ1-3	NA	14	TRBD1	TGTGCCAGCAGCACAGGGACAGCTGGAAACACCATATATTTT	CASSTGTAGNTIYF
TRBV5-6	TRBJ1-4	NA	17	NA	TGTGCCAGCAGCTTTAAAGTTTCCTCCTGGGAGTCGGAAAAACTGTTTTTT	CASSFKVSSWESEKLFF
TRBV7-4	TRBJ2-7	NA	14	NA	TGTGCCAGCAGCCACAGGGTCGGGACCTACGAGCAGTACTTC	CASSHRVGTYEQYF
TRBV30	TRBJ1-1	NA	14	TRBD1	TGTGCCTGGAACCTACAGGGGACTAACACTGAAGCTTTCTTT	CAWNLQGTNTEAFF
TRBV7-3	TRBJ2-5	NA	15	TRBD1	TGTGCCAGCAGCTCCTCGGGGACAGTGGGAGAGACCCAGTACTTC	CASSSSGTVGETQYF
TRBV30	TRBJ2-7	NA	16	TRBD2	TGTGCCTGGAGCTTTGACTTAGCGGGAGGCGGGGACGAGCAGTACTTC	CAWSFDLAGGGDEQYF
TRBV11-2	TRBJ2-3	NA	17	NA	TGTGCCAGCAGCTTGGTTCGGCTAGCTGTTAGTACAGATACGCAGTATTTT	CASSLVRLAVSTDTQYF
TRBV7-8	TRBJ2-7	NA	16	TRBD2	TGTGCCAGCAGCCGTGGACTAGCGGGAGGGCCAAACGAGCAGTACTTC	CASSRGLAGGPNEQYF
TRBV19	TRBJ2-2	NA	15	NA	TGTGCCAGTAGTAGGCCGGGCGGGTACACCGGGGAGCTGTTTTTT	CASSRPGGYTGELFF
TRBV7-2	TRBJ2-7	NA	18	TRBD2	TGTGCCAGCAGCTTAGCAACAGGGACTAGCGGGAGAGCTTACGAGCAGTACTTC	CASSLATGTSGRAYEQYF
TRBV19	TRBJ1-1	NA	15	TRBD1	TGTGCCAGTAGCCTACAGGGGGGATTGAACACTGAAGCTTTCTTT	CASSLQGGLNTEAFF
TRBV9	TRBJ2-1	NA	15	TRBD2	TGTGCCAGCAGCCCCGTAGGTAGCGGGGACAATGAGCAGTTCTTC	CASSPVGSGDNEQFF
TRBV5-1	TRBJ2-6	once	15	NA	TGCGCCAGCAGCTTGGATGGCACTGGGGCCAACGTCCTGACTTTC	CASSLDGTGANVLTF
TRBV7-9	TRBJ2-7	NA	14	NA	TGTGCTAGCAGCTTAGCATCCTCGTCCTACGAGCAGTACTTC	CASSLASSSYEQYF
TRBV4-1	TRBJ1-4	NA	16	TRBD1	TGCGCCAGCAGCCAAGATCGAGGGGGCCGAGGTGAAAAACTGTTTTTT	CASSQDRGGRGEKLFF
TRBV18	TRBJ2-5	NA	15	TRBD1	TGTGCCAGCTCCCCCCGGACAGGGACAAGAGAGACCCAGTACTTC	CASSPRTGTRETQYF
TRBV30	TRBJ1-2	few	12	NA	TGTGCCTGGAGTGGACTCTATGGGGGCTACACCTTC	CAWSGLYGGYTF
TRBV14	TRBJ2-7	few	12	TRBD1	TGTGCCAGCAGCGGGACAGCCTACGAGCAGTACTTC	CASSGTAYEQYF
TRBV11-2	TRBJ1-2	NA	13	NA	TGTGCCAGCAGCGCGAGCGGGTCCTATGGCTACACCTTC	CASSASGSYGYTF
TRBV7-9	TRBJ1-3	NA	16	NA	TGTGCCAGCAGCTTAGCCGCGGGGGCGAGCGGAAACACCATATATTTT	CASSLAAGASGNTIYF
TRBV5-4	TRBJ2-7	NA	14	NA	TGTGCCAGCAGCTTGGAGGTGGAGTCAGTCGAGCAGTACTTC	CASSLEVESVEQYF
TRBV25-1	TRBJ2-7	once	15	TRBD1	TGTGCCAGCAGTGATTCACAGGGGCATTCCTACGAGCAGTACTTC	CASSDSQGHSYEQYF
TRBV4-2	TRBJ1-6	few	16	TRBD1	TGTGCCAGCAGCCAAGATGAAGGGACAGGTAATTCACCCCTCCACTTT	CASSQDEGTGNSPLHF
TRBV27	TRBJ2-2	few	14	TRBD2	TGTGCCAGCAGTTCCGGACTAGCGGGAGGGGAGCTGTTTTTT	CASSSGLAGGELFF
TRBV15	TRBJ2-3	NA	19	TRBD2	TGTGCCACCAGCAGAGATGTTCAGCTAGCGGGGGGGCTCACAGATACGCAGTATTTT	CATSRDVQLAGGLTDTQYF
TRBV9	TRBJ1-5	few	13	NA	TGTGCCAGCAGCGGGTCAGGGAATCAGCCCCAGCATTTT	CASSGSGNQPQHF
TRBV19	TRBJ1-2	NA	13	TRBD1	TGTGCCAGTAACAAGGTGGACAGGGATGGCTACACCTTC	CASNKVDRDGYTF
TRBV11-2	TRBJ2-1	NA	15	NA	TGTGCCAGCAGCCTAGGGGGAGCCCCGGGGAATGAGCAGTTCTTC	CASSLGGAPGNEQFF
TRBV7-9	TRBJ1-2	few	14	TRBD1	TGTGCCAGCAGCAAGGGACAGGCGTCCTATGGCTACACCTTC	CASSKGQASYGYTF
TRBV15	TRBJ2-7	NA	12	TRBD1	TGTGCCACCAGCAGGCAGGGGGATCAGCAGTACTTC	CATSRQGDQQYF
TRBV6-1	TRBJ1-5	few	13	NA	TGTGCCAGCAGTGAAGGTATCAATCAGCCCCAGCATTTT	CASSEGINQPQHF
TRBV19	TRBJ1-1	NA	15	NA	TGTGCCAGTAGTATAGGGGCTCTTGGGAACACTGAAGCTTTCTTT	CASSIGALGNTEAFF
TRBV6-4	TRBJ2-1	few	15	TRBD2	TGTGCCAGCAGTGACGAAGCGGGAGACTACAATGAGCAGTTCTTC	CASSDEAGDYNEQFF
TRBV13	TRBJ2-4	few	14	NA	TGTGCCAGCAGCTTCCGAGGAGGGAGAAACATTCAGTACTTC	CASSFRGGRNIQYF
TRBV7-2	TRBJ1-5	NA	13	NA	TGTGCCAGCAGCCAGGACACCTTTCAGCCCCAGCATTTT	CASSQDTFQPQHF
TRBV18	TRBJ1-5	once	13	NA	TGTGCCAGCTCACCGGGGAGAGATCAGCCCCAGCATTTT	CASSPGRDQPQHF
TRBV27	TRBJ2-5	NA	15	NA	TGTGCCAGCAGCCCAAGAGGGAGTCCGGAAGAGACCCAGTACTTC	CASSPRGSPEETQYF
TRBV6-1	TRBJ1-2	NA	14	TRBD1	TGTGCCAGCAGTTATGTCCAGGGGGCAAATGGCTACACCTTC	CASSYVQGANGYTF